Sequencing of this TCR beta chain was carried out in a study of OX40 agonist ivuxolimab in advanced cancers. Study overall: Patients were dosed with the agonistic anti-OX40 (CD134) antibody ivuxolimab. Six ivuxolimab dose levels, 0.01 to 10 mg/kg, were given intravenously every 2 weeks. Study-wide findings and caveats: In general, CD8+ T cells held more expanded clones than CD4+ did, on average. Certain nonresponding patients likewise had low normalized T-cell clonal expansion.

On this clone itself: What it binds is not known.

Some clones are missing from TCRdb's copy, which holds only in-frame ones; the method was immunoSEQ multiplex PCR. The data hold fewer than 25,000 clones, with over 75% observed a single time. After removal of 4 bases from V and 0 bases from J, the junction contained 14 bases not matched to a gene. CDR1 LNHDA and CDR2 SQIVND come from the germline V gene (reference sequence). The length of the CDR3 is 19 residues. The receptor was isolated from an adult with an advanced solid tumor such as melanoma, head and neck, liver or kidney cancer. The chain carries TRBV19 and TRBJ1-5; 8 positions agree with TRBD1. Sequencing used CD4+ or CD8+ T cells sorted from blood, obtained in a trial of the OX40 agonist ivuxolimab. Here the CDR3 reads CASSNPGTGGPYSNQPQHF. The CDR3 nucleotides read TGTGCCAGTAGTAACCCGGGGACAGGCGGACCCTATAGCAATCAGCCCCAGCATTTT.